This T cell receptor beta chain appears in the sequencing data of a study of cytomegalovirus exposure and HLA in healthy donors. Study as a whole: A prior analysis found around 110 million unique TCR beta sequences from 170 million or so T cells.

Primers: 60 Vbeta forward and 13 Jbeta reverse. Original methodology: A later analysis counted 80 million or so unique TCR beta chains, around 12 million shared. Method: immunoSEQ multiplex PCR; TCRdb's copy keeps in-frame clones and lacks some. V, J and clone size are taken as reported in that table, and D and trimming were inferred from the DNA itself. The sample contains approximately 170,000 clones, 75% to 90% of which appear only once. Unmatched junction bases numbered 4, after V lost 5 bases and J lost 2 bases. The CDR3 is 14 residues long. CDR1 and CDR2 from the germline V gene are LGHNA and YNFKEQ.

This clonotype originated in a male donor in good health and CMV-seronegative. The chain employs TRBV4-2 and TRBJ2-3; 7 bases fit TRBD2. The specimen was PBMCs. CDR3 in amino acids: CASSMGGDTDTQYF. CDR3 in DNA: TGTGCCAGCAGCATGGGGGGGGACACAGATACGCAGTATTTT.